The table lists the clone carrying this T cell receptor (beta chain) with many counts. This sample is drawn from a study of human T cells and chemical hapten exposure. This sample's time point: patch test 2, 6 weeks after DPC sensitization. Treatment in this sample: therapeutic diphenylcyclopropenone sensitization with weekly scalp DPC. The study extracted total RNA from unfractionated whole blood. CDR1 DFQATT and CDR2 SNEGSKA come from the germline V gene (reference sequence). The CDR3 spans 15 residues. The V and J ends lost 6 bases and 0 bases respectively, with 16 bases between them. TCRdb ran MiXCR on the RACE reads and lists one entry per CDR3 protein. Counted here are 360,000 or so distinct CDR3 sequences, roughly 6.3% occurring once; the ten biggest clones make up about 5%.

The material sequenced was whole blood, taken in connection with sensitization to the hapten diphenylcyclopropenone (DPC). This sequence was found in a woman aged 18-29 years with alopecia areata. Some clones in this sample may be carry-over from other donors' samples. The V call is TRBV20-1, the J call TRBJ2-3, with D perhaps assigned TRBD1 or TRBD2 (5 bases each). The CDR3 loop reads CSAPTLGDSTDTQYF. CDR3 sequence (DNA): TGCAGTGCCCCGACACTGGGGGATAGCACAGATACGCAGTATTTT.